A selection of T cell receptor beta chains follows, all from one sample in a study of beta chain features in type 1 diabetes. Assay: immunoSEQ multiplex PCR; the TCRdb copy retains only in-frame clones and omits some. The sample has some 350,000 clones, 9.6% seen once. The specimen sequenced was central memory CD4+ T cells from blood. Receptors originate from a young man with type 1 diabetes. The CDR3 runs from the conserved cysteine through the conserved F or W. Each record gives: D gene, J gene, clone size, V gene, CDR3 DNA, CDR3 protein. A D gene is named only where the DNA matches it firmly. Some rows mark clone size as missing; the rest say once, few, many or name a class of expanded clone.

>TRBD1|TRBJ1-2|-|TRBV11-3
TGTGCCAGCAGCGATCCGGGACAGGGTAGGAGTCATGGCTACACCTTC
CASSDPGQGRSHGYTF
>-|TRBJ2-6|once|TRBV10-1
TGCGCCAGAAATACAGTTAGCTCTGGGGCCAACGTCCTGACTTTC
CARNTVSSGANVLTF
>TRBD1|TRBJ1-1|-|TRBV6-5
TGTGCCAGCAATAACAGGGGCACTGAAGCTTTCTTT
CASNNRGTEAFF
>-|TRBJ1-5|-|TRBV30
TGTGCCTGGAGTCCGACAGGAATAAATCAGCCCCAGCATTTT
CAWSPTGINQPQHF
>-|TRBJ2-2|few|TRBV6-1
TGTGCCAGCAGTGAACACACCGGGGAGCTGTTTTTT
CASSEHTGELFF
>-|TRBJ1-4|-|TRBV6-1
TGTGCCAGCAGTGAACAGGGCTATGAAAAACTGTTTTTT
CASSEQGYEKLFF
>-|TRBJ2-7|-|TRBV7-9
TGTGCCAGCAGCCAAACAGGGAGCTCCTACGAGCAGTACTTC
CASSQTGSSYEQYF
>-|TRBJ2-7|-|TRBV7-2
TGTGCCAGCAGCTTATCCACAGGGCGAGAGGAGCAGTACTTC
CASSLSTGREEQYF
>TRBD2|TRBJ2-7|-|TRBV30
TGTGCCTGGAGTGGGACTAGCGGGAGGAGGTCCTACGAGCAGTACTTC
CAWSGTSGRRSYEQYF
>TRBD1|TRBJ1-5|few|TRBV10-3
TGTGCCATCAGTTCGACCGGGACAGGGAACCAGCCCCAGCATTTT
CAISSTGTGNQPQHF
>TRBD1|TRBJ1-2|-|TRBV28
TGTGCCAGCAGTTCCCCTGGACAGGAGAACTATGGCTACACCTTC
CASSSPGQENYGYTF
>-|TRBJ1-1|-|TRBV5-1
TGCGCCAGCGACCCGACAGGGAACACTGAAGCTTTCTTT
CASDPTGNTEAFF
>TRBD1|TRBJ1-2|-|TRBV5-4
TGTGCCAGCAGTCAGGGACAGGGGAACTATGGCTACACCTTC
CASSQGQGNYGYTF
>-|TRBJ2-5|few|TRBV10-3
TGTGCCATCGGGGGGACATCGGGACCGGAAGAGACCCAGTACTTC
CAIGGTSGPEETQYF
>TRBD1|TRBJ2-5|few|TRBV18
TGTGCCAGCTCGACAGGGGTGGAGACCCAGTACTTC
CASSTGVETQYF
>-|TRBJ2-1|-|TRBV25-1
TGTGCCAGCAGTGACGCCCGCTCCTACAATGAGCAGTTCTTC
CASSDARSYNEQFF
>-|TRBJ1-5|-|TRBV10-3
TGTGCCACGGCCTTGGAAGCGGATAGCAATCAGCCCCAGCATTTT
CATALEADSNQPQHF
>-|TRBJ2-7|-|TRBV30
TGTGCCTGGAGTCGATGGGACACCTTCTACGAGCAGTACTTC
CAWSRWDTFYEQYF
>-|TRBJ2-6|few|TRBV5-4
TGTGCCGGCCAGAGGGGGAACAGTCGAATATTCCCTGGGGCCAACGTCCTGACTTTC
CAGQRGNSRIFPGANVLTF
>-|TRBJ1-5|many|TRBV19
TGTGCCAGTGGGGTAAATCAGCCCCAGCATTTT
CASGVNQPQHF
>-|TRBJ2-1|few|TRBV7-9
TGTGCCAGCAGCTACGACCTCTTAGCGGCCCGCCGGCAGTTCTTC
CASSYDLLAARRQFF
>-|TRBJ2-7|-|TRBV28
TGTGCCAGCATCCAGGCGTCCAGGGGAAAGGCCTACGAGCAGTACTTC
CASIQASRGKAYEQYF
>-|TRBJ2-5|few|TRBV5-4
TGTGCCAGCAGCGTCAGGGAAGAGACCCAGTACTTC
CASSVREETQYF
>TRBD2|TRBJ2-3|few|TRBV11-2
TGTGCCAGCAGCTTGGGACTAGCGGGAGACTACACAGATACGCAGTATTTT
CASSLGLAGDYTDTQYF
>TRBD1|TRBJ2-7|few|TRBV4-2
TGTGCCAGCAGCCAACAATCCGGGACAGACTTCTACGAGCAGTACTTC
CASSQQSGTDFYEQYF
>-|TRBJ2-7|many|TRBV7-2
TGTGCCAGCAGCTTACGTGGGGGCGCAGAGTCCTACGAGCAGTACTTC
CASSLRGGAESYEQYF
>TRBD1|TRBJ1-1|-|TRBV7-3
TGTGCCAGCAGCGCGACAGGGGGCGACACTGAAGCTTTCTTT
CASSATGGDTEAFF
>TRBD1|TRBJ1-1|few|TRBV6-6
TGTGCCAGCACCGGGACAGGGAGCACTGAAGCTTTCTTT
CASTGTGSTEAFF
>-|TRBJ2-7|few|TRBV29-1
TGCAGCGTGGGGATGGGGGTCGGAGGAGAGCAGTACTTC
CSVGMGVGGEQYF
>-|TRBJ2-1|many|TRBV14
TGTGCCAGCAGCCAAGTACAAGTTGAGCAGTTCTTC
CASSQVQVEQFF
>-|TRBJ2-7|few|TRBV10-3
TGTGCCATCAGTGAAGGGGCGTCCTACGAGCAGTACTTC
CAISEGASYEQYF
>-|TRBJ2-7|-|TRBV6-6
TGTGCCAGCTCAACTGGAACAGGGAACGAGCAGTACTTC
CASSTGTGNEQYF
>TRBD1|TRBJ1-2|few|TRBV7-2
TGTGCCAGCACCCAGGGACAGGGATTTGGCTACACCTTC
CASTQGQGFGYTF
>TRBD1|TRBJ1-3|few|TRBV18
TGTGCCAGCTCACCCGGACAGGGGCGCTCTGGAAACACCATATATTTT
CASSPGQGRSGNTIYF
>TRBD1|TRBJ2-1|few|TRBV6-1
TGTGCCAGCAGTGAACTCAGGGACAGGGTCTACAATGAGCAGTTCTTC
CASSELRDRVYNEQFF
>-|TRBJ2-5|few|TRBV2
TGTGCCAGCAGTGACGGATACGGGGAAGAGACCCAGTACTTC
CASSDGYGEETQYF
>TRBD1|TRBJ2-7|-|TRBV5-1
TGCGCCAGCAGCTTCCGGGACAGGGCCGACGAGCAGTACTTC
CASSFRDRADEQYF
>-|TRBJ2-3|-|TRBV7-6
TGTGCCAGCAGCATCCTTCTAGCAGATACGCAGTATTTT
CASSILLADTQYF
>-|TRBJ1-1|few|TRBV6-5
TGTGCCAGCAGTTCTTTTGAGGGAACTGAAGCTTTCTTT
CASSSFEGTEAFF
>-|TRBJ1-5|-|TRBV28
TGTGCCAGCAATAGACGGAATAGCAATCAGCCCCAGCATTTT
CASNRRNSNQPQHF
>TRBD2|TRBJ2-3|-|TRBV6-5
TGTGCCAGCAGACTAGCGGGAGTGGATACGCAGTATTTT
CASRLAGVDTQYF
>TRBD2|TRBJ2-3|-|TRBV10-1
TGCGCCAGCAGTGGTCCGGGGCTAGCGGGAGGAACTAGCACAGATACGCAGTATTTT
CASSGPGLAGGTSTDTQYF
>-|TRBJ2-7|-|TRBV30
TGTGCCTGGACCCGGGGGCGGGAACACTACGAGCAGTACTTC
CAWTRGREHYEQYF
>TRBD2|TRBJ2-3|many|TRBV15
TGTGCCACCAGCAGTGCCTCCCTCGGCATAACTAGCGGGGCCGCGTCAGATTTT
CATSSASLGITSGAASDF
>-|TRBJ2-6|few|TRBV10-3
TGTGCCAGCAGTTCAGACTCTGGGGCCAACGTCCTGACTTTC
CASSSDSGANVLTF
>-|TRBJ2-3|few|TRBV29-1
TGCAGCGGCGGGAGCACAGATACGCAGTATTTT
CSGGSTDTQYF
>TRBD1|TRBJ1-5|few|TRBV10-3
TGTGCCACCTCTAACCGGGACAGCGGTTCTGGAAGCAATCAGCCCCAGCATTTT
CATSNRDSGSGSNQPQHF
>-|TRBJ2-6|-|TRBV27
TGTGCCAGCCTCTTTGGGAGCTCTGGGGCCAACGTCCTGACTTTC
CASLFGSSGANVLTF
>-|TRBJ2-5|few|TRBV10-3
TGTGCCATCAGGGACAATCCCGAGGGAGAGACCCAGTACTTC
CAIRDNPEGETQYF
>TRBD1|TRBJ2-7|-|TRBV2
TGTGCCAGCAGCGCCGAGACAGGGTCCCATTTC
CASSAETGSHF
>-|TRBJ1-1|few|TRBV6-1
TGTGCCAGCAGCTCCCAGGCGGAAGGGACTGAAGCTTTCTTT
CASSSQAEGTEAFF
>TRBD1|TRBJ2-5|-|TRBV6-1
TGTGCCAGCAGTGGGGACAGAGAGACCCAGTACTTC
CASSGDRETQYF
>-|TRBJ2-1|-|TRBV11-2
TGTGCCAGCAGCTCGCCGGTTGAGCAGTTCTTC
CASSSPVEQFF
>-|TRBJ2-7|-|TRBV2
TGTGCCAGCCCTAGGAAAGACAGTTCTGAATCCTACGAGCAGTACTTC
CASPRKDSSESYEQYF
>TRBD2|TRBJ2-1|few|TRBV6-1
TGTGCCAGCAGTCCCCAAGCGGGATTTTATGAGCAGTTCTTC
CASSPQAGFYEQFF